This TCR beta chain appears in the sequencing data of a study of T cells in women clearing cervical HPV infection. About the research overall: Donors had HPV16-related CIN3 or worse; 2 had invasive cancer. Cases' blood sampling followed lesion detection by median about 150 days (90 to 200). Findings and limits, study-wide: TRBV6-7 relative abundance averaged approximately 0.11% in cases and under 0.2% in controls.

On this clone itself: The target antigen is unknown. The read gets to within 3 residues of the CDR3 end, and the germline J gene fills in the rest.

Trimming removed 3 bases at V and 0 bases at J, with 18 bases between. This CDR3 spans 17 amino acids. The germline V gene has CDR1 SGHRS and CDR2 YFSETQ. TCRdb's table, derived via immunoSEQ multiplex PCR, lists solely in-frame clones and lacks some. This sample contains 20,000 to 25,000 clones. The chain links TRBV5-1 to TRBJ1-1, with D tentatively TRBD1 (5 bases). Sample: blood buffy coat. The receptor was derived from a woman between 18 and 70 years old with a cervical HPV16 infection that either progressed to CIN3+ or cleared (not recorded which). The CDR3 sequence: CASSYGHVGVLNTEAFF. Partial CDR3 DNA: TGCGCCAGCAGCTATGGACACGTAGGGGTCCTGAACACTGAA.